The rows below give T cell receptor beta chains drawn from one sample of a study of technical replicates of blood from a few donors. Sequencing was performed with immunoSEQ multiplex PCR; in TCRdb, only in-frame clones are kept and a portion is missing. This table holds 76,000 or so clones, 91% found once. The sequenced sample consisted of T cells isolated from PBMCs. The receptor set was obtained from a human donor in good health. The CDR3 runs from the conserved cysteine through the conserved F or W. D genes are given only for firm matches. Not every row has a clone size; where given, it reads once, few, many or a size class.

V: TRBV27
size: -
D: -
J: TRBJ2-3
DNA: TGTGCCAGCAGTTCCATCCCGACTAGCACAGATACGCAGTATTTT
CDR3: CASSSIPTSTDTQYF

V: TRBV11-2
size: -
D: TRBD2
J: TRBJ2-3
DNA: TGTGCCAGCAGCGCGGGGGTTGGGACAGATACGCAGTATTTT
CDR3: CASSAGVGTDTQYF

V: TRBV10-1
size: -
D: -
J: TRBJ2-1
DNA: TGCGCCAGCAGTGAGAAATCGGGAGAGGTGGGTAATGAGCAGTTCTTC
CDR3: CASSEKSGEVGNEQFF

V: TRBV6-1
size: -
D: -
J: TRBJ1-5
DNA: TGTGCCAGCAGTGACACCATGGGCGGGGTCGCGCCCCAGCATTTT
CDR3: CASSDTMGGVAPQHF

V: TRBV7-9
size: once
D: TRBD2
J: TRBJ2-7
DNA: TGTGCCAGCAGCTCCGGACTAGCGGGCGACGAGCAGTACTTC
CDR3: CASSSGLAGDEQYF

V: TRBV15
size: few
D: -
J: TRBJ2-1
DNA: TGTGCCACCGGGGGGACGAGCTCCTACAATGAGCAGTTCTTC
CDR3: CATGGTSSYNEQFF

V: TRBV6-5
size: -
D: TRBD1
J: TRBJ1-1
DNA: TGTGCCAGCAGATCCGCCGGGACAGAGAACACTGAAGCTTTCTTT
CDR3: CASRSAGTENTEAFF

V: TRBV11-2
size: -
D: -
J: TRBJ2-5
DNA: TGTGCCAACGGGGGACTTCCCCAAGAGACCCAGTACTTC
CDR3: CANGGLPQETQYF

V: TRBV2
size: -
D: TRBD1
J: TRBJ2-7
DNA: TGTGCCAGCAGTGACGACAGGGGGGTTTACGAGCAGTACTTC
CDR3: CASSDDRGVYEQYF

V: TRBV7-3
size: -
D: TRBD2
J: TRBJ2-2
DNA: TGTGCCAGCAGCAAATTTAGCGGGGGGGCGACCGGGGAGCTGTTTTTT
CDR3: CASSKFSGGATGELFF

V: TRBV6-1
size: -
D: -
J: TRBJ2-6
DNA: TGTGCCCGACTCGGATCTGGGGCCAACGTCCTGACTTTC
CDR3: CARLGSGANVLTF

V: TRBV5-1
size: -
D: TRBD1
J: TRBJ2-7
DNA: TGCGCCAGCCCCCGAGCCCGGGACAGGGGTGGGGAGCAGTACTTC
CDR3: CASPRARDRGGEQYF

V: TRBV29-1
size: -
D: -
J: TRBJ2-7
DNA: TGCAGCGGGGTACGACAGGGCCCTAGCGACGAGCAGTACTTC
CDR3: CSGVRQGPSDEQYF

V: TRBV7-9
size: -
D: TRBD1
J: TRBJ1-2
DNA: TGTGCCAGCACCGACCCAGGGGGAGCTAACTATGGCTACACCTTC
CDR3: CASTDPGGANYGYTF

V: TRBV7-9
size: -
D: -
J: TRBJ1-1
DNA: TGTGCCAGCAGTCGAGAACAGAGCTATACTGAAGCTTTCTTT
CDR3: CASSREQSYTEAFF

V: TRBV5-4
size: -
D: -
J: TRBJ2-2
DNA: TGTGCCAGCAGCCCCTTAGCAAGAGGGACCGGGGAGCTGTTTTTT
CDR3: CASSPLARGTGELFF

V: TRBV5-1
size: -
D: TRBD2
J: TRBJ2-5
DNA: TGCGCCAGCAGCTTGGAACGGCTAGCGGGGGCAGGGGAGACCCAGTACTTC
CDR3: CASSLERLAGAGETQYF

V: TRBV13
size: few
D: -
J: TRBJ1-1
DNA: TGTGCCAGCAGCTTTCCGGGGGGAACGTCCAACACTGAAGCTTTCTTT
CDR3: CASSFPGGTSNTEAFF

V: TRBV9
size: -
D: -
J: TRBJ2-7
DNA: TGTGCCAGCAGCGTCGGACAGTGGGACAACGAGCAGTACTTC
CDR3: CASSVGQWDNEQYF

V: TRBV9
size: -
D: -
J: TRBJ2-2
DNA: TGTGCCAGCACCACGGACACAAAGTACACCGGGGAGCTGTTTTTT
CDR3: CASTTDTKYTGELFF

V: TRBV5-1
size: -
D: -
J: TRBJ1-3
DNA: TGCGCCAGCAGCATGGACGACAGTCACGGAAACACCATATATTTT
CDR3: CASSMDDSHGNTIYF

V: TRBV11-3
size: few
D: -
J: TRBJ1-1
DNA: TGTGCCAGCAGCTTAGGGGGAGGGAACACTGAAGCTTTCTTT
CDR3: CASSLGGGNTEAFF

V: TRBV15
size: -
D: -
J: TRBJ1-1
DNA: TGTGCCACCAGCAGAGATCGGGGGGCGCACACTGAAGCTTTCTTT
CDR3: CATSRDRGAHTEAFF

V: TRBV13
size: -
D: TRBD1
J: TRBJ2-3
DNA: TGTGCCAGCAGCTTAGACAGGGGAATCACAGATACGCAGTATTTT
CDR3: CASSLDRGITDTQYF

V: TRBV6-1
size: -
D: TRBD2
J: TRBJ2-7
DNA: TGTGCCAGCAGTGATCCTGCTAGCGGGTTTATAGAGCAGTACTTC
CDR3: CASSDPASGFIEQYF

V: TRBV7-9
size: -
D: -
J: TRBJ1-4
DNA: TGTGCCAGCAGCTTAGCGGGCCAGGGTGTAAACGAAAAACTGTTTTTT
CDR3: CASSLAGQGVNEKLFF

V: TRBV18
size: -
D: TRBD1
J: TRBJ2-1
DNA: TGTGCCAGCTCACCAGCCCGGGACAGGGTGAGCAATGAGCAGTTCTTC
CDR3: CASSPARDRVSNEQFF

V: TRBV10-1
size: -
D: -
J: TRBJ2-2
DNA: TGCGCCAGCAGTGAGCTAGCGTTGAACACCGGGGAGCTGTTTTTT
CDR3: CASSELALNTGELFF

V: TRBV18
size: once
D: -
J: TRBJ1-2
DNA: TGTGCCAGCTCACCCGGTAGCCGCCTAGCAGTTTCCTATGGCTACACCTTC
CDR3: CASSPGSRLAVSYGYTF

V: TRBV7-2
size: once
D: -
J: TRBJ1-1
DNA: TGTGCCAGCAGCTTCTCGGGGAAGAGCACTGAAGCTTTCTTT
CDR3: CASSFSGKSTEAFF

V: TRBV2
size: once
D: -
J: TRBJ1-5
DNA: TGTGCCAGCAGTGAAACAGGAAACTCCAATCAGCCCCAGCATTTT
CDR3: CASSETGNSNQPQHF

V: TRBV5-8
size: -
D: -
J: TRBJ1-4
DNA: TGTGCCAGCAGCTTTCGGGGATTTCATGAAAAACTGTTTTTT
CDR3: CASSFRGFHEKLFF

V: TRBV2
size: -
D: -
J: TRBJ1-2
DNA: TGTGCCAGCAGATCCGGTACTACCGGTCCCACCTTC
CDR3: CASRSGTTGPTF

V: TRBV11-3
size: -
D: -
J: TRBJ2-6
DNA: TGTGCCAGCAGCCCAAGGGGGGGATCTGGGGCCAACGTCCTGACTTTC
CDR3: CASSPRGGSGANVLTF

V: TRBV19
size: few
D: -
J: TRBJ2-6
DNA: TGTGCCAGTAGTTTTCCGATGAGCTCTGGGGCCAACGTCCTGACTTTC
CDR3: CASSFPMSSGANVLTF

V: TRBV2
size: -
D: -
J: TRBJ1-2
DNA: TGTGCCAGCAGTGAAGCGCCCAGGGGCGACGGTGGCTACACCTTC
CDR3: CASSEAPRGDGGYTF

V: TRBV29-1
size: -
D: TRBD2
J: TRBJ2-3
DNA: TGCAGCGTTGCAGGGCTAGCGGGAGGGGATACGCAGTATTTT
CDR3: CSVAGLAGGDTQYF

V: TRBV2
size: -
D: -
J: TRBJ1-1
DNA: TGTGCCAGCATCGGGGGAATGAACACTGAAGCTTTCTTT
CDR3: CASIGGMNTEAFF

V: TRBV6-5
size: -
D: TRBD1
J: TRBJ1-2
DNA: TGTGCCAGCAGTTACAGGACCGGGACAGGGCATGGCTACACCTTC
CDR3: CASSYRTGTGHGYTF

V: TRBV4-1
size: -
D: -
J: TRBJ1-2
DNA: TGCGCCAGCAGCCAACTTAGGGGAAACTATGGCTACACCTTC
CDR3: CASSQLRGNYGYTF

V: TRBV2
size: once
D: TRBD1
J: TRBJ2-1
DNA: TGTGCCAGCAGTGGGTTAAGGGGGCGATACAATGAGCAGTTCTTC
CDR3: CASSGLRGRYNEQFF

V: TRBV6-5
size: -
D: TRBD2
J: TRBJ2-2
DNA: TGTGCCAGCAGTTACGGGGTAGCGGGCGGGTCCGGGGAGCTGTTTTTT
CDR3: CASSYGVAGGSGELFF

V: TRBV2
size: few
D: TRBD1
J: TRBJ1-1
DNA: TGTGCCAGCAGTGCGATCGGGACAGGCTCTGAAGCTTTCTTT
CDR3: CASSAIGTGSEAFF

V: TRBV21-1
size: few
D: -
J: TRBJ1-1
DNA: TGTGCCAGCAGCCTGAAATGGCCCGTCTCCACTGAAGCTTTCTTT
CDR3: CASSLKWPVSTEAFF

V: TRBV19
size: -
D: TRBD1
J: TRBJ2-4
DNA: TGTGCCAGTAGTGCATGGACAGGGAGAAACATTCAGTACTTC
CDR3: CASSAWTGRNIQYF

V: TRBV7-8
size: -
D: TRBD2
J: TRBJ2-7
DNA: TGTGCCAGCAGCCCGACTAGCGGCAGCACCAGTCAGTACTTC
CDR3: CASSPTSGSTSQYF